This TCR beta chain was recorded in a study of blood T cell repertoires in COVID-19. Clones were read by immunoSEQ multiplex PCR, and TCRdb kept only the in-frame ones, dropping some. The sample holds around 250,000 clones, more than 75% seen once. The material sequenced was peripheral blood. The TCR was taken from a woman older than 75 with COVID-19, enrolled during active disease.

This CDR3 is CASSGQGAAYNEQFF. In DNA form, the CDR3 reads TGCGCCAGCAGCGGACAGGGGGCGGCCTACAATGAGCAGTTCTTC. The chain combines TRBV5-1 with TRBJ2-1; TRBD1 agrees at 11 bases. V lost 4 bases, J lost 2 bases, and 2 bases stayed unmatched. Germline V gives CDR1 SGHRS, CDR2 YFSETQ. The CDR3 spans 15 residues. Variable domain in full (rest from reference TRBV5-1 and TRBJ2-1): KAGVTQTPRYLIKTRGQQVTLSCSPISGHRSVSWYQQTPGQGLQFLFEYFSETQRNKGNFPGRFSGRQFSNSRSEMNVSTLELGDSALYLCASSGQGAAYNEQFFGPGTRLTVL.